Reported below is one TCR beta chain. What it recognizes is unknown. Produced via immunoSEQ multiplex PCR; TCRdb's table is partial and in-frame only. The sample consists of 23,000 or so clones, 80% to 90% of them appearing once. Controls had myeloablative marrow grafts with methotrexate and calcineurin inhibitor, sampled at 1 year. The record originates from a study of T cells after posttransplantation cyclophosphamide. Overall study findings and caveats: Skin or GI-infiltrating T cells shared few TRB sequences with blood. TRB clonality was highly associated with recipient CMV seropositivity and reactivation. Later post-transplant blood repertoires were often dominated by donor CD8+ memory clones.

Germline values: CDR1 ENHRY, CDR2 SYGVKD. CDR3 length: 14 amino acids. V dropped 4 bases and J dropped 7; count of bases not matched to a gene: 5. This sequence joins TRBV10-3 and TRBJ2-1; TRBD1 matches 9 bases. This receptor was taken from a female patient between 30 and 45 years old who received an allogeneic stem cell transplant from an unrelated donor, was CMV-positive, and had acute and chronic GVHD. Some T cells may have come from the graft donor. The sequenced sample was PBMCs, obtained about 400 days after allogeneic stem cell transplant with calcineurin inhibitor and methotrexate. As DNA, the CDR3 is TGTGCCATCAGTGGCCGGGACAGGGAAAATGAGCAGTTCTTC. As protein: CAISGRDRENEQFF.